Below, one TCR beta chain is given with its context. What it recognizes is unknown. The source of the sample is a study of Tregs in tolerant kidney transplant recipients. Overall study: Recipients received nonmyeloablative bone marrow transplants from related graft donors, with transient mixed chimerism.

The study, taken as a whole, reports: This study did not directly address biological reproducibility.

The CDR3 sequence is 15 residues long. The germline V gene has CDR1 SQVTM and CDR2 ANQGSEA. Trimming removed 2 bases from V and 5 bases from J, with 19 bases in between. The repertoire was sequenced with immunoSEQ multiplex PCR; TCRdb's copy has only in-frame clones and lacks some. The data show roughly 80,000 clones, about 98% seen once. The origin of this receptor is a human donor who received a combined kidney and bone marrow transplant. The rearrangement uses TRBV29-1 and TRBJ2-7, with D possibly matching TRBD1 (6 bases). The input for sequencing was CD4+ T cells from blood, taken before the transplant. CDR3 sequence reads: CSVERVKQGKNEQYF. The CDR3 bases are TGCAGCGTTGAACGGGTGAAACAGGGTAAGAACGAGCAGTACTTC.